A few counts support the clone carrying this T cell receptor (beta chain). Antigen unknown. The data are from a study of glioma-infiltrating T cells. Study-level findings and limits: Tissue and blood shared very few CDR3 sequences.

Germline V CDR1 and CDR2: MNHNY, SVGAGI (reference sequence). The V end was cut by 0 bases, the J end by 8 bases, with 14 bases between. The CDR3 consists of 15 residues. TCR alpha and beta CDR3 regions were amplified from RNA using iRepertoire nested multiplex PCR. Input was about 100-450 ng of tissue mRNA or PBMC total RNA. TCRdb re-derived calls from the multiplex PCR reads in MiXCR, one entry per CDR3 protein. This sample carries 100,000 to 150,000 distinct CDR3 sequences, about 25% of them seen once, and the ten largest clones take 27%. This rearrangement joins TRBV6-6 to TRBJ2-1; D is possibly TRBD2 (6 bases). The source is a human donor with low-grade glioma or glioblastoma, undergoing nonglioma brain surgery, or in good health (not recorded which). The material sequenced was glioma tissue, nonneoplastic brain tissue, or PBMCs (not recorded which). CDR3 sequence reads: CASSYSGGVGDEQFF. CDR3 in DNA: TGTGCCAGCAGTTACTCTGGCGGGGTTGGAGATGAGCAGTTCTTC.